The clone carrying this TCR beta chain was found once. The antigen is unknown. This entry belongs to a study of T-cell reconstitution after alpha-beta-depleted transplantation in children. Study-wide results and limits: The origin of high day-60 TCRbeta diversity in some patients lay in surviving recipient T cells and thymic progenitors.

V dropped 6 bases and J dropped 4 bases, with 15 bases sitting between them. Germline assignment: CDR1 SGHAT and CDR2 FQNNGV. The CDR3 contains 14 residues. Unique molecular identifiers were used in preparing the TCRbeta library. Each CDR3 protein is one row after TCRdb ran MiXCR on the PCR reads. The sample consists of 210,000 or so distinct CDR3 sequences, about 11% of them appearing once. This TCR was recovered from a child less than two years old with acute myeloid leukemia, due to receive a stem cell transplant. The chain has TRBV11-2 and TRBJ1-1; D is perhaps TRBD1 (5 bases). The sample here was PBMCs, taken before TCRalphabeta/CD19-depleted stem cell transplant. In nucleotides, the CDR3 is TGTGCCAGCAGGACCAGGGATTGGGGCACTGAAGCTTTCTTT. It specifies CASRTRDWGTEAFF.